This TCR beta chain was observed in a study of cytotoxic CD8 clonotypes in ibrutinib-treated CLL. Data came from immunoSEQ multiplex PCR; TCRdb stores just in-frame clones and leaves some out. The table has about 140,000 clones, around 80% seen once. CDR3 length: 13 amino acids. Trimming pared 5 bases from V and 9 bases from J, leaving 14 bases between. Germline CDR1 and CDR2: LNHDA and SQIVND (reference sequence). There are a few counts of this clone. The sequencing here drew on PBMCs, taken after 36 months of ibrutinib treatment. The clonotype comes from a human donor with chronic lymphocytic leukemia. This chain links TRBV19 with TRBJ1-5, with D uncertain. The CDR3, as DNA: TGTGCCAGTAGTGATCGGGTTTGGGGGCCCCAGCATTTT. Protein product: CASSDRVWGPQHF.